This TCR beta chain was recovered during a study of cytomegalovirus exposure and HLA in healthy donors (dated by TCRdb to about 2017). About the full investigation: An earlier analysis of fewer than 750 of the donors reported roughly 300 Gb of sequence data and roughly 120 million unique TCR beta sequences obtained from around 170 million T cells. An early release covering about 600 HLA-typed donors comprised 250 to 350 gigabases of sequencing data and around 80 million unique TCR sequences. The genetic ancestry cluster associated with self-reported Caucasian donors included 81% of the roughly 410 genotyped donors. The study aimed to test whether cataloging public T cell receptors could reveal signatures of past pathogen exposure. Using immunosequencing, the study profiled T cell repertoires from about 610 subjects and related those repertoires to cytomegalovirus serostatus. In addition to the first cohort of 650 to 750 subjects, a separate validation cohort of approximately 130 different subjects was used. To predict cytomegalovirus infection status, the study brought together high-throughput TCR immunosequencing, statistical association of individual TCRs with disease status, and machine learning. A later analysis re-analyzed previously published TCR beta repertoires from roughly 630 donors and added high-resolution HLA genotyping to study TCR occurrence patterns. Rather than using new phenotypic data, the later analysis identified candidate immune exposures from TCR beta sequences and from how often those sequences occurred across donors. To decide whether each TCR beta V gene segment behaved as functional or pseudogenic, an earlier analysis of approximately 590 of the donors relied on high-throughput TCR beta sequencing. Alongside the repertoire data, information on donor age, sex, ethnicity and CMV serostatus was compiled. A later genetic analysis used genome-wide SNP genotypes for about 60% of the roughly 700 donors, treating that subset as a discovery cohort. All discovery cohort repertoires had been generated using a single sequencing platform. Class I and class II HLA loci were covered by the typing at four-digit resolution. The number of donors typed differed by locus, with 629-630 for A, B, C, DRB1 and DQB1, roughly 550 for DQA1, some 570 for DPA1, and approximately 470 for DPB1. Roughly 5 DR-DQ haplotypes were handled as single units for association and clustering because linkage in the cohort was strong. Across approximately 420 genotyped donors of the cohort, an average of roughly 250,000 unique TCR beta nucleotide sequences per donor were sequenced, and approximately 17% of those sequences were non-productive. Results the study describes overall, beyond this receptor: Presence/absence analyses assumed roughly uniform sequencing depth across donors, an assumption that may not hold. When HLA alleles, especially DR and DQ, strongly co-occurred, attributing TCR associations to individual alleles was difficult. In this cohort, only TCR beta chains were sequenced, and detectable features were limited by the absence of alpha or paired-chain data. A cluster of highly shared sequence variants was judged likely to represent a technical artifact of the sequencing pipeline. Specific HLA alleles were associated with 15,000 to 20,000 TCR beta sequences at a false discovery rate of 0.05 in a later analysis. The only immune exposure information available for the cohort was CMV serostatus. Correlated functional status among segregating V segments might be attributable to linkage disequilibrium, but an unknown experimental factor could not be ruled out. It was suggested by the authors that the approach could potentially be generalized to other disease states and immunological phenotypes. Because counts were too low, about 17 rarely observed V segments, including chromosome 9 orphons, were excluded from the earlier analysis of fewer than 650 of the donors. Across donors, most TCR sequences were observed very rarely, whereas some public TCRs were present in many individuals. Because HLA typing was unavailable for some donors at each locus, only the typed subset was used in association tests. In a later genetic analysis, a missense DCLRE1C variant was associated with V-gene and J-gene trimming of TCR beta chains, and the association was replicated in an independent cohort. A later analysis reported that several top co-occurrence clusters appeared linked to parvovirus B19, influenza, CMV and Epstein-Barr virus. Broadly in line with IMGT annotations, most TCR beta V segments showed up in productive rearrangements about 87% or about 30% of the time in an earlier analysis of several hundred of the donors. In the study, 150 to 200 TCR beta chains were listed as associated with cytomegalovirus. According to a later genetic analysis, donors in an Asian-associated ancestry cluster had fewer N-insertions in productive TCRs than the approximately 690-donor mean. According to a later analysis, most CMV-associated TCR beta chains appeared to be HLA-restricted, and the HLA associations seemed to be driven largely by CMV exposure. The 87-base-pair reads could not distinguish some IMGT-functional V segments, including TRBV6-2 and TRBV6-3, so those segments were excluded. In a later analysis, HLA-associated TCR beta chains showed more clonal expansion and lower generation probabilities than non-associated chains that were equally common. In a later analysis, TCR association rates were found to vary across HLA loci, with the most associated TCRs seen for DRB1 alleles and the fewest for HLA-C alleles. The classifier was reported to diagnose cytomegalovirus status with high specificity and sensitivity in both the original cohort and the validation cohort. A further reported finding was that TCR beta sequences accurately predicted the HLA-A and HLA-B alleles for most subjects in the first cohort. In vitro tests confirmed that a few of the cytomegalovirus-associated TCR beta chains recognize cytomegalovirus antigens.

For this chain, trimming is 3 bases at the V end and 1 base at the J end, and the number of junction bases without a gene match is 1. Including the terminal cysteine and phenylalanine, the CDR3 comprises 14 residues. Only the CDR3 region is kept as DNA, spanning 42 bases read in frame from base 1. Via the germline V gene, CDR1 is SGHRS and CDR2 YFSETQ. This clone was seen a single time. The antigen it recognizes is unknown. No qualities accompany the bases; no much larger clone lies one base away. To prepare the library, the immunoSEQ multiplex PCR assay was applied. The multiplex PCR relied on a mix of 60 forward primers for TCR Vbeta segments and 13 reverse primers for TCR Jbeta segments. A multiplex PCR assay on genomic DNA amplified the CDR3 region of rearranged TCR beta genes. The amplified TCR beta libraries were sequenced on the Illumina HiSeq System as 87-base-pair reads. Processing in the source paper ran as follows. A later analysis counted approximately 84 million unique TCR beta chains across the 666 repertoires, and about 10 million of these chains were shared by at least two donors. Raw reads were error-corrected and collapsed into unique sequences by a nearest-neighbor algorithm in which closely related sequences were merged to remove PCR and sequencing errors. V, D and J gene segments were assigned by aligning CDR3 sequences to IMGT reference sequences. For a sequence to be retained, a match of at least six nucleotides to both a V gene segment and a J gene segment was required. A rearrangement counted as productive if the CDR3 had no stop codons and remained in frame with V and J, and every other rearrangement counted as non-productive. Following IMGT convention, CDR3 was defined as the stretch from the second conserved V-encoded cysteine to the conserved J-encoded phenylalanine. The earlier analysis of about 610 of the donors excluded sequences that lacked an unambiguous match to a single V gene segment. In an earlier analysis of roughly 500 of the donors, V segments were called functional above 56.7% productive rearrangements and were called segregating when the between-donor standard deviation exceeded 5%. A statistical classification framework was developed to diagnose cytomegalovirus status using the catalog of TCR beta chain sequences. A later analysis assigned V and J genes by comparing TCR nucleotide sequences with IMGT/GENE-DB human TR gene sequences. A later analysis assigned CDR3 sequences and most-parsimonious VDJ recombination scenarios with the TCRdist pipeline. In a later analysis, each TCR beta chain was defined by its CDR3 amino acid sequence together with its V-gene family, and reads lacking a unique V-gene family were excluded. As a way to deal with suspected cross-contamination and a sequencing artifact, a later analysis dropped roughly 620 nucleotide sequences that were highly shared and had low generation probability. In a later analysis, a clonal expansion index was calculated for each public chain from normalized within-repertoire ranks of inferred template counts. Generation probabilities in a later analysis came from a VDJ recombination model fitted to out-of-frame rearrangements, and those results were checked against IGoR. In a later analysis, TCR-TCR, TCR-HLA and TCR-CMV co-occurrence was scored with hypergeometric tests, and a repertoire-size bias correction was applied to TCR pairs. False discovery rates were estimated in a later analysis by permuting HLA or CMV assignments 20 times. In a later analysis, co-occurring TCRs were grouped with DBSCAN, and TCRdist sequence similarity was added when clustering was performed within HLA-allele-positive subsets. For co-occurrence clustering, repertoires with fewer than 30,000 or more than 120,000 public chains were excluded, along with a handful of repertoires with anomalous nucleotide sharing. This is the immuneACCESS table as TCRdb keeps it, with only in-frame sequences that have V and J called. A part of the clones is gone; compared with another copy, unresolved V genes explain less than half, and the rest is unexplained. That table furnishes V, J and clone size, whereas the DNA furnished D and trimming. The sample table shows approximately 180,000 clones, and about 90% are seen once. Together, the top ten hold 0.2% to 0.3% of the sample.

In total, approximately 690 healthy bone marrow donors made up the cohort. At the time of sampling, all cohort members were nominally healthy, though unrecorded immune exposures were likely present. The donor was CMV seronegative and belonged to the group of 350 to 400 seronegative cohort members. A peripheral blood sample was collected from each donor, and TCR beta sequencing was performed on peripheral blood mononuclear cells. Genomic DNA extraction from the blood cell samples was performed with the Qiagen DNeasy Blood Extraction Kit. Sequencing input: PBMCs. This chain joins TRBV5-1 to TRBJ1-1; 9 bases in between match TRBD1. This TCR was sampled from a girl younger than two in good health and CMV-seronegative. The CDR3 loop reads CASSWTGANTEAFF. The nucleotides read TGCGCCAGCAGCTGGACAGGGGCGAACACTGAAGCTTTCTTT. With all but the CDR3 taken from the reference TRBV5-1 and TRBJ1-1 genes, the full variable domain is: KAGVTQTPRYLIKTRGQQVTLSCSPISGHRSVSWYQQTPGQGLQFLFEYFSETQRNKGNFPGRFSGRQFSNSRSEMNVSTLELGDSALYLCASSWTGANTEAFFGQGTRLTVV.